This entry lists 21 T cell receptor beta chains sequenced from one sample in a study of identical twins. TCRdb re-derived calls from the 5' RACE reads in MiXCR, one entry per CDR3 protein. Of 520,000 or so distinct CDR3 sequences in the sample, roughly 21% were seen once. The sample was also reused in another study, on T cells expressing NK-cell markers.

The specimen sequenced was CD4+ T cells sorted from blood. All receptors derive from a woman aged 18-29 years in good health.

This clonotype occurred once. The V and J genes are TRBV11-3 and TRBJ2-1; 7 bases agree with TRBD1. CDR3 length: 11 residues. Germline V lookup: CDR1 SGHNT, CDR2 YENEEA. Trimming at V came to 8 bases and at J to 9 bases, leaving 4 bases not matched to a gene. CDR3 in DNA: TGTGCCAGCCGCAGGGGGACTGAGCAGTTCTTC. This translates into CASRRGTEQFF.

There are many counts of this clonotype. V usage is TRBV4-2 and J usage is TRBJ1-2; D unclear. The CDR3 is made up of 13 amino acids. Trimming stripped 5 bases from V and 4 bases from J, with 11 bases between. Germline CDR1 reads LGHNA; CDR2 reads YNFKEQ. Written as DNA, the CDR3 is TGTGCCAGCAGCGGTGTGAGCTCCTATGGCTACACCTTC. Its translation: CASSGVSSYGYTF.

This clonotype has ten or more counts. This sequence joins TRBV5-1 and TRBJ2-2; D unclear. CDR1 and CDR2 (germline): SGHRS, YFSETQ. The length of the CDR3 is 15 residues. V was shortened by 0 bases and J by 2 bases, with 8 bases between the two germline ends. CDR3 region: CASSLGTINTGELFF. DNA for the CDR3: TGCGCCAGCAGCTTGGGAACCATAAACACCGGGGAGCTGTTTTTT.

There are a few counts of this clonotype. V gene TRBV9 combines with J gene TRBJ2-3; TRBD2 matches at 9 bases. V shed 5 bases, J shed 4 bases, and the junction held 8 bases outside the gene matches. CDR1 and CDR2 (germline): SGDLS, YYNGEE. The CDR3 length is 15 residues. The chain's CDR3 is CASSDSGRPPDTQYF. The CDR3 DNA reads TGTGCCAGCAGTGATAGCGGGAGACCCCCAGATACGCAGTATTTT.

V usage is TRBV11-3 and J usage is TRBJ2-4; 7 bases agree with TRBD2. There are 14 residues in the CDR3. J was trimmed by 8 bases and V by 5 bases; bases with no gene match: 9. The germline V gene has CDR1 SGHNT and CDR2 YENEEA. DNA for the CDR3: TGTGCCAGCAGCCCCACGGGGGGTACAGACATTCAGTACTTC. The encoded protein is CASSPTGGTDIQYF.

V usage is TRBV6-4 and J usage is TRBJ1-1, with no clear D. Trimming shortened V by 2 bases and J by 4 bases, and 8 bases separated the two germline ends. This CDR3 has 13 residues. Germline V gene data show CDR1 as MRHNA and CDR2 as SNTAGT. CDR3 amino acids: CASSDGGGTEAFF. The CDR3 nucleotides are TGTGCCAGCAGTGACGGAGGCGGCACTGAAGCTTTCTTT.

The gene calls are TRBV20-1 and TRBJ2-7; no clear D. The CDR3 has 12 amino acids. Germline V lookup: CDR1 DFQATT, CDR2 SNEGSKA (reference sequence). V was pared by 4 bases and J by 0 bases, with 7 bases between. The DNA for the CDR3 is TGCAGTGCTACCCTTAACTCCTACGAGCAGTACTTC. Its protein is CSATLNSYEQYF.

The chain couples TRBV2 to TRBJ1-5; tentative D call: TRBD1 (6 bases). Trimming shortened V by 7 bases and J by 5 bases, and 15 bases separated the two germline ends. Germline assignment: CDR1 SNHLY and CDR2 FYNNEI. This CDR3 contains 14 residues. The CDR3 reads CASNIQGTYQPQHF. The CDR3 DNA reads TGTGCCAGCAACATACAGGGTACCTATCAGCCCCAGCATTTT.

V is TRBV6-1 and J is TRBJ1-1; D not certain. Trimming removed 4 bases at V and 4 bases at J, with 13 bases between. CDR1 and CDR2 (germline): MNHNS, SASEGT. CDR3 length: 14 residues. CDR3 nucleotides: TGTGCCAGCAGTGTTGAGGTCTCCGGCACTGAAGCTTTCTTT. Translated, it gives CASSVEVSGTEAFF.

This clonotype was counted a few times. The rearrangement uses TRBV5-1 and TRBJ1-1; possible D gene TRBD1, 5 bases. This CDR3 contains 15 residues. Germline V gene data show CDR1 as SGHRS and CDR2 as YFSETQ. With 1 base removed from V and 0 bases from J, the gap between germline ends came to 10 bases. CDR3 DNA: TGCGCCAGCAGCTTGACCACGGGGGTGAACACTGAAGCTTTCTTT. Amino acid sequence: CASSLTTGVNTEAFF.

This clonotype appeared a few times. The chain combines TRBV12-3 or TRBV12-4 with TRBJ2-7; TRBD2 aligns across 11 bases. The CDR3 has 15 amino acids. Trimming at V came to 6 bases and at J to 2 bases, leaving 6 bases not matched to a gene. CDR3 loop: CASRAGLAATYEQYF. As DNA, the CDR3 is TGTGCCAGCAGGGCGGGACTAGCGGCCACCTACGAGCAGTACTTC.

This clonotype was counted a few times. V gene TRBV5-1 combines with J gene TRBJ2-3; perhaps TRBD1 as D (6 bases). The CDR3 sequence is 18 residues long. Deletions cut 4 bases from V and 0 bases from J, with 21 bases between. Germline values: CDR1 SGHRS, CDR2 YFSETQ. The CDR3 region is CASSLRTASAASTDTQYF. CDR3 nucleotides: TGCGCCAGCAGCCTCAGGACAGCCAGCGCGGCTAGCACAGATACGCAGTATTTT.

The J gene is TRBJ1-1, the V gene TRBV7-3, with a possible D match to TRBD1 (6 bases). Germline CDR1 is SGHTA and CDR2 is FQGTGA. This CDR3 has 16 residues. The V end lost 5 bases, the J end lost 3 bases, and 19 bases lay between the germline ends. The CDR3 is CASSQSMGGADTEAFF. In nucleotides, the CDR3 is TGTGCCAGCAGCCAATCTATGGGGGGGGCAGACACTGAAGCTTTCTTT.

A few counts support this clonotype. The chain carries TRBV5-1 and TRBJ2-7, with no clear D. Germline V gives CDR1 SGHRS, CDR2 YFSETQ. V was pared by 1 base and J by 5 bases, with 7 bases between. The CDR3 totals 12 residues. The CDR3 loop is CASSLNRNEQYF. The CDR3 DNA follows: TGCGCCAGCAGCTTGAATCGGAACGAGCAGTACTTC.

This clonotype was observed a few times. The J gene is TRBJ1-5, the V gene TRBV6-6; no reliable D call. The germline V gene has CDR1 MNHNY and CDR2 SVGAGI (reference sequence). V was trimmed by 2 bases and J by 7 bases, leaving 6 bases between them. This CDR3 contains 12 residues. The CDR3 coding sequence is TGTGCCAGCAGTTACGATGCCCAGCCCCAGCATTTT. As protein: CASSYDAQPQHF.

The chain has TRBV20-1 and TRBJ2-5; D call uncertain. This CDR3 is 11 amino acids long. Germline values: CDR1 DFQATT, CDR2 SNEGSKA (reference sequence). Trimming shortened V by 7 bases and J by 5 bases, and 11 bases separated the two germline ends. The CDR3 is CSGAHQETQYF. The CDR3 bases are TGCAGTGGGGCGCATCAGGAGACCCAGTACTTC.

The rearrangement joins TRBV5-1 to TRBJ2-3; weak D call: TRBD1 (6 bases). The CDR3 covers 14 residues. Germline V lookup: CDR1 SGHRS, CDR2 YFSETQ. Trimming took 4 bases from V and 2 from J, leaving 11 bases between them. This CDR3 is CASSTGQNTDTQYF. The DNA of the CDR3 is TGCGCCAGCAGCACCGGACAGAACACAGATACGCAGTATTTT.

Concerning this clonotype itself: An end of the junction does not agree with germline; a read error may underlie this. This chain connects TRBV15 to TRBJ2-7; 9 bases align to TRBD1. The CDR3 totals 12 residues. Germline V gene lookup returns CDR1 LNHNV and CDR2 YYDKDF (reference sequence). This CDR3 is CATSGDRGKQYF. The CDR3 coding sequence is TGTGCCACCAGCGGAGACAGGGGGAAGCAGTACTTC.

This clonotype was counted only a few times. J is TRBJ2-3 and V is TRBV20-1; D gene unclear. Trimming removed 6 bases from V and 1 base from J, with 11 bases in between. Germline CDR1 DFQATT, CDR2 SNEGSKA (reference sequence). The length of the CDR3 is 13 residues. CDR3 residues: CSATTIRTDTQYF. CDR3 nucleotides: TGCAGTGCAACAACTATTCGCACAGATACGCAGTATTTT.

This clonotype was recorded a few times. The CDR3 sequence: CATSRAGQGNSSPLHF. The CDR3 coding sequence is TGTGCCACCAGCAGAGCGGGACAGGGCAATAGTTCACCCCTCCACTTT. The chain uses TRBV15 and TRBJ1-6; 9 nucleotides match TRBD1. The ends lost 1 base at V and 9 bases at J; junction bases unmatched: 7. Germline V gene sequence: CDR1 LNHNV, CDR2 YYDKDF (reference sequence). The CDR3 spans 16 residues.

The chain carries TRBV7-9 and TRBJ1-2, with TRBD1 as a possible D gene (5 bases). Trimming cost V 4 bases and J 3 bases, with 9 bases left between them. Per the germline V gene, CDR1 is SEHNR and CDR2 is FQNEAQ (reference sequence). The CDR3 contains 13 residues. CDR3 region: CASSSETDYGYTF. The CDR3 DNA follows: TGTGCCAGCAGCTCTGAGACAGACTATGGCTACACCTTC.